This TCR beta chain was retrieved from a study of shared clonotypes between healthy human individuals. General study results and limits: All-four-donor shared clonotypes had higher generation probabilities than non-shared clonotypes did. The study sampled only blood, and tissue repertoires likely differ. Some naive CD4 clonotypes, about 5.5%, turned up in common across four donors.

Using immunoSEQ multiplex PCR, the repertoire was profiled, and TCRdb retains in-frame clones only, with some absent. The sample carries 750,000 to 1,000,000 clones, almost 95% recorded once. As defined, naive CD8 cells were CD45RO-negative and positively selected for CCR7, with terminally differentiated effector memory CD45RA+ cells excluded. Donors comprised healthy HIV-negative adults lacking recent acute infections or vaccinations. About this clone itself: What it binds is unknown.

Trimming removed 5 bases at V and 6 bases at J, with 20 bases between. The CDR3 totals 15 residues. Germline V gene lookup returns CDR1 MGHDK and CDR2 SYGVNS. The rearrangement joins TRBV25-1 to TRBJ2-7; D not resolved. The material sequenced was naive CD8+ T cells sorted from blood. This receptor was identified in a man aged 25 to 45 in good health. CDR3 in DNA: TGTGCCAGCAGTCTTCCAACAGTTGAGTGGTCCGAGCAGTACTTC. It is translated as CASSLPTVEWSEQYF.